What follows are 19 T cell receptor beta chains derived from one specimen sequenced in a study of T cell clonality in common variable immunodeficiency. Produced via immunoSEQ multiplex PCR; TCRdb's table is partial and in-frame only. The sample contains around 50,000 clones, none of them singletons. The sequenced sample consisted of peripheral blood mononuclear cells. Receptors originate from a person aged 18-69 years in good health.

This clone was seen at least ten times. The sequence runs out 3 residues before the end of the CDR3; the remainder is reconstructed from the germline J gene. The V call is TRBV18, the J call TRBJ1-1, with TRBD1 matching over 9 bases. From germline, CDR1 is KGHSH and CDR2 LQKENI. The CDR3 is made up of 15 amino acids. J was trimmed by 6 bases and V by 4 bases; bases with no gene match: 9. CDR3 sequence reads: CASSLTTGGESEAFF. CDR3 DNA, as far as it was read: TGTGCCAGCTCACTCACTACAGGGGGCGAGTCTGAA.

The sample holds many counts of this clone. CDR3 DNA (partial): TGTGCCAGCAGATCGGGACAGGGGTACACTGAA. It encodes CASRSGQGYTE. The whole CDR3 protein reads CASRSGQGYTEAFF. The V call is TRBV2, the J call TRBJ1-1; 10 bases line up with TRBD1. The read stops 3 residues short of the end of the CDR3; the missing end is completed from the germline J gene. The CDR3 totals 14 residues. Germline V gene lookup returns CDR1 SNHLY and CDR2 FYNNEI. J gave up 3 bases and V 6 bases, and 4 bases lay outside the gene matches.

This clone was observed at least ten times. The read finishes 3 residues shy of the CDR3 end, and the germline J gene is used to complete it. The chain joins TRBV2 to TRBJ1-5; D gene uncertain. Looked up from germline, CDR1 is SNHLY and CDR2 is FYNNEI. The CDR3 consists of 12 residues. V was shortened by 7 bases and J by 4 bases, with 8 bases between the two germline ends. CDR3 in amino acids: CASTSGNQPQHF. The sequenced CDR3 bases are TGTGCCAGCACCTCCGGTAATCAGCCC.

This clone was seen repeatedly, ten times or more. The read ends 3 residues before the CDR3 terminus; that terminus is restored from the germline J gene. V and J are TRBV6-1 and TRBJ2-1; D is uncertain. In germline, CDR1 is MNHNS, CDR2 SASEGT. V lost 2 bases and J 5 bases, leaving 10 bases between the germline ends. The CDR3 extends over 14 amino acids. CDR3 region: CASSESHLHNEQFF. The CDR3 DNA, read in part, is TGTGCCAGCAGTGAAAGCCACCTGCACAATGAG.

About this clone: Read coverage stops 3 residues before the CDR3 terminus; the germline J gene supplies the remainder. The gene calls are TRBV7-9 and TRBJ1-6; D is unresolved. CDR1 is SEHNR and CDR2 is FQNEAQ in the germline V gene (reference sequence). V was clipped by 4 bases and J by 8 bases, with 9 bases between them. This CDR3 contains 13 residues. The CDR3 reads CASSSPSDSPLHF. The CDR3 DNA, read in part, is TGTGCCAGCAGCTCCCCGTCGGATTCACCC.

The table lists this clone with many counts. The read halts 3 residues ahead of the CDR3 end, with the missing end drawn from the germline J gene. The chain has TRBV4-1 and TRBJ2-1; 10 bases align to TRBD2. The V gene end was trimmed by 0 bases and the J gene end by 5 bases; junction bases not matched to a gene: 7. CDR3 length equals 17 residues. In germline, CDR1 is MGHRA, CDR2 YSYEKL. The CDR3 here is CASSQDPGLAYDNEQFF. The sequenced part of the CDR3 DNA is TGCGCCAGCAGCCAAGATCCGGGACTAGCGTACGACAATGAG.

This clone was seen at least ten times. The CDR3 extends 3 residues past the end of the read, so its final part is completed from the germline J gene. This chain joins TRBV20-1 and TRBJ2-7; 7 bases align to TRBD1. The germline V gene has CDR1 DFQATT and CDR2 SNEGSKA (reference sequence). CDR3 length equals 12 residues. V was clipped by 3 bases and J by 5 bases; unmatched bases: 4. CDR3 DNA (partial): TGCAGTGCTAGTGCAACAGGGGACGAG. Translation gives CSASATGDE. The CDR3 reads in full as CSASATGDEQYF.

This clone was picked up a small number of times. The sequence runs out 3 residues before the end of the CDR3; the remainder is reconstructed from the germline J gene. The gene calls are TRBV2 and TRBJ1-4; D remains ambiguous. Germline CDR1 reads SNHLY; CDR2 reads FYNNEI. This CDR3 has 15 amino acids. Trimming pared 2 bases from V and 0 bases from J, leaving 7 bases between. Here the CDR3 reads CASSEFHATNEKLFF. The CDR3 bases that were read are TGTGCCAGCAGTGAATTCCATGCAACTAATGAAAAA.

This clone was seen many times. CDR3 sequence: CSAAGTGGPETQYF. The covered CDR3 bases are TGCAGTGCGGCCGGGACAGGGGGACCAGAGACC. V usage is TRBV20-1 and J usage is TRBJ2-5; 11 bases match TRBD1. The read ends 3 residues shy of where the CDR3 ends; the end is completed using the germline J gene. This CDR3 spans 14 amino acids. CDR1 DFQATT and CDR2 SNEGSKA come from the germline V gene (reference sequence). J was trimmed by 4 bases and V by 6 bases; bases with no gene match: 7.

This clone has a count of ten or more. The CDR3 end is not reached by the read, which stops 3 residues before it; the germline J gene fills it in. The V call is TRBV7-2, the J call TRBJ1-5, with D perhaps matching TRBD1 (6 bases). V lost 7 bases and J lost 3, with 10 bases in between. The CDR3 is made up of 13 amino acids. CDR1 and CDR2 (germline): SGHTA, FQGNSA. CDR3 region: CASNGQNNQPQHF. The sequenced part of the CDR3 DNA is TGTGCCAGCAACGGACAGAACAATCAGCCC.

Only a few counts were recorded for this clone. From the germline J gene comes the end of the CDR3, since the read stops 3 residues before it. J is TRBJ2-2 and V is TRBV25-1, with D perhaps matching TRBD1 (6 bases). The CDR3 covers 16 residues. V lost 1 base, J lost 7 bases, and 16 bases lay in between. CDR1 is MGHDK and CDR2 is SYGVNS in the germline V gene. CDR3 in amino acids: CASSESDRYRGGELFF. The covered CDR3 bases are TGTGCCAGCAGTGAATCTGACAGGTACCGAGGCGGGGAG. The whole variable domain, remainder taken from reference TRBV25-1 and TRBJ2-2, is EADIYQTPRYLVIGTGKKITLECSQTMGHDKMYWYQQDPGMELHLIHYSYGVNSTEKGDLSSESTVSRIRTEHFPLTLESARPSHTSQYLCASSESDRYRGGELFFGEGSRLTVL.

This clone was counted ten times or more. Sequencing ends 3 residues short of the CDR3 end; the germline J gene provides the rest. The V call is TRBV7-9, the J call TRBJ2-1; D gene uncertain. The CDR3 consists of 14 residues. CDR1 is SEHNR and CDR2 is FQNEAQ in the germline V gene (reference sequence). V lost 7 bases to trimming and J lost 1 base, with 11 bases between them. CDR3 loop: CASTWASSYNEQFF. The CDR3 bases that were read are TGTGCCAGCACTTGGGCCTCGTCCTACAATGAG. The full variable domain, in which reference TRBV7-9 and TRBJ2-1 provide the parts outside the CDR3, is DTGVSQNPRHKITKRGQNVTFRCDPISEHNRLYWYRQTLGQGPEFLTYFQNEAQLEKSRLLSDRFSAERPKGSFSTLEIQRTEQGDSAMYLCASTWASSYNEQFFGPGTRLTVL.

This clone was seen at least ten times. The read terminates 3 residues ahead of where the CDR3 ends, so the germline J gene completes it. The chain is built from TRBV19 and TRBJ1-2, with 10 bases matching TRBD1. CDR3 length equals 15 residues. In germline, CDR1 is LNHDA, CDR2 SQIVND (reference sequence). CDR3 in amino acids: CASSTGQGTSKGYTF. The part of the CDR3 DNA that was read is TGTGCCAGTAGTACGGGACAGGGGACCTCGAAGGGC.

This clone was observed many times. From the germline J gene comes the end of the CDR3, since the read stops 3 residues before it. The V and J genes are TRBV5-6 and TRBJ2-7; D is perhaps TRBD1 (6 bases). Germline V gene data show CDR1 as SGHDT and CDR2 as YYEEEE. This CDR3 is 13 amino acids long. With 4 bases removed from V and 1 base from J, the gap between germline ends came to 9 bases. The CDR3 loop is CASSQQGSYEQYF. CDR3 DNA (partial): TGTGCCAGCAGCCAACAGGGTTCCTACGAG.

This clone was counted ten times or more. The covered CDR3 bases are TGTGCCAGCAGCCCGAACCAGGGGGCAGATACG. Its protein product is CASSPNQGADT. The complete CDR3 protein is CASSPNQGADTQYF. The chain is built from TRBV7-2 and TRBJ2-3, with TRBD1 matching over 7 bases. The read falls 3 residues short of the CDR3 end, and the missing part is taken from the germline J gene. Germline CDR1 is SGHTA and CDR2 is FQGNSA. The CDR3 is made up of 14 amino acids. V gave up 5 bases and J gave up 4 bases; unmatched junction bases: 6.

This clone was seen repeatedly, ten times or more. The observed sequence ends 3 residues before the CDR3 terminus, with the missing tail filled in from the germline J gene. The chain uses TRBV18 and TRBJ2-7; TRBD1 matches 12 bases. CDR3 length: 15 residues. Trimming removed 2 bases from V and 4 bases from J; junction bases left unmatched: 3. CDR1 is KGHSH and CDR2 is LQKENI in the germline V gene. CDR3: CASSPGTGGRYEQYF. The DNA read from the CDR3 is TGTGCCAGCTCACCAGGGACAGGGGGCCGTTACGAG.

There are many counts of this clone. Coverage ceases 3 residues before the CDR3 finishes, and the germline J gene fills in the end. The V and J genes are TRBV7-9 and TRBJ1-5, with TRBD1 matching over 10 bases. There are 14 residues in the CDR3. V was pared by 6 bases and J by 7 bases, with 6 bases of the junction left unmatched. Germline V CDR1 and CDR2: SEHNR, FQNEAQ (reference sequence). This CDR3 reads CASSSGQGVQPQHF. The CDR3 DNA, read in part, is TGTGCCAGCAGTTCCGGACAGGGGGTGCAGCCC.

This clone was counted ten times or more. The observed sequence ends 3 residues before the CDR3 terminus, with the missing tail filled in from the germline J gene. The gene calls are TRBV5-1 and TRBJ1-4; 7 nucleotides line up with TRBD1. V dropped 4 bases and J dropped 0; count of bases not matched to a gene: 6. The germline CDR1 and CDR2 sequences are SGHRS and YFSETQ. This CDR3 is 16 amino acids long. The part of the CDR3 DNA that was read is TGCGCCAGCAGCCGACAGGGTCTTGCAACTAATGAAAAA. Its protein is CASSRQGLATNEK. The complete CDR3 protein is CASSRQGLATNEKLFF. The whole variable domain, filled in from reference TRBV5-1 and TRBJ1-4, reads KAGVTQTPRYLIKTRGQQVTLSCSPISGHRSVSWYQQTPGQGLQFLFEYFSETQRNKGNFPGRFSGRQFSNSRSEMNVSTLELGDSALYLCASSRQGLATNEKLFFGSGTQLSVL.

This clone was seen ten or more times. The observed sequence ends 3 residues before the CDR3 terminus, with the missing tail filled in from the germline J gene. The J gene is TRBJ2-5, the V gene TRBV5-1, with D hard to call. The germline V gene encodes CDR1 SGHRS and CDR2 YFSETQ. The CDR3 is made up of 13 amino acids. Trimming cost V 1 base and J 1 base, with 5 bases left between them. CDR3 protein: CASSLTIQETQYF. The part of the CDR3 DNA that was read is TGCGCCAGCAGCTTGACAATCCAAGAGACC.